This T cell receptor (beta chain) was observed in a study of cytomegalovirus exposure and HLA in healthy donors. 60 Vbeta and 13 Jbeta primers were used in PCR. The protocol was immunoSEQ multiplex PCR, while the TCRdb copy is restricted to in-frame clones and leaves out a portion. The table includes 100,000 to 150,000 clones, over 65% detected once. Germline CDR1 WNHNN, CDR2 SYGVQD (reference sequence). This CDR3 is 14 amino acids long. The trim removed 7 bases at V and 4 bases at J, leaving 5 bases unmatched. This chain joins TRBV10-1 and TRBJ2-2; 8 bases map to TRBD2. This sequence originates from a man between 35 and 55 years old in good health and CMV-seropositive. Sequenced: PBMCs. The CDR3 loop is CASKTSGPTGELFF. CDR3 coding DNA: TGCGCCAGCAAAACTAGCGGTCCCACCGGGGAGCTGTTTTTT.